This T cell receptor (beta chain) stems from a study of blood T cell repertoires in COVID-19. Here immunoSEQ multiplex PCR was the method, and the copy in TCRdb shows in-frame clones only, minus some. The sample lists 90,000 to 150,000 clones, roughly 89% seen once, with approximately 19% in the top ten. Trimming took off 2 bases at V and 6 bases at J, with 9 bases between the two ends. Per the germline V gene, CDR1 is SGHRS and CDR2 is YFSETQ. The CDR3 sequence is 13 residues long. The V call is TRBV5-1, the J call TRBJ2-1, with D perhaps TRBD2 (5 bases). The sequencing sample was made of peripheral blood. This sequence originates from a human donor with acute or convalescent COVID-19. The donor label of this sample is uncertain. The CDR3 reads CASSFGLSNEQFF. The DNA for the CDR3 is TGCGCCAGCAGCTTTGGACTTTCCAATGAGCAGTTCTTC. Full variable domain (remainder filled in from reference TRBV5-1 and TRBJ2-1): KAGVTQTPRYLIKTRGQQVTLSCSPISGHRSVSWYQQTPGQGLQFLFEYFSETQRNKGNFPGRFSGRQFSNSRSEMNVSTLELGDSALYLCASSFGLSNEQFFGPGTRLTVL.